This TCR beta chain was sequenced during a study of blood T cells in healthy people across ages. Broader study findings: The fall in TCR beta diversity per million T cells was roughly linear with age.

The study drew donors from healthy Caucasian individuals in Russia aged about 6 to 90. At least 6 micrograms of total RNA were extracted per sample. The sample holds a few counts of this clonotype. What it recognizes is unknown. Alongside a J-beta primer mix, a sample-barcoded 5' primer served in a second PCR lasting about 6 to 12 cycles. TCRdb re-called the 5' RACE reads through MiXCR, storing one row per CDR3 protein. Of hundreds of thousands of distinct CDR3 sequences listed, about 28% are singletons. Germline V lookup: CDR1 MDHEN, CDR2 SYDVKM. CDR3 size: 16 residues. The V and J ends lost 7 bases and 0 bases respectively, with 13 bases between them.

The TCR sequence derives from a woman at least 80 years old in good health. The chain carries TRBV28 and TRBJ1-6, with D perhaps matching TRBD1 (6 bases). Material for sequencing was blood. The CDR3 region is CASNYRASSYNSPLHF. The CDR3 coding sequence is TGTGCCAGCAATTACAGGGCGAGCTCCTATAATTCACCCCTCCACTTT. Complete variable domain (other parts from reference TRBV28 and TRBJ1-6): DVKVTQSSRYLVKRTGEKVFLECVQDMDHENMFWYRQDPGLGLRLIYFSYDVKMKEKGDIPEGYSVSREKKERFSLILESASTNQTSMYLCASNYRASSYNSPLHFGNGTRLTVT.